The 19 T cell receptor beta chains below come from one sample, sequenced in a study of blood T cell repertoires in COVID-19. Sequencing was performed with immunoSEQ multiplex PCR; in TCRdb, only in-frame clones are kept and a portion is missing. Found here are approximately 440,000 clones, around 91% of them singletons; the top ten hold about 0.63%. Sample: PBMCs or T cells enriched from blood (not recorded which). Receptor source: a man younger than 30 who had recovered from COVID-19.

The rearrangement links TRBV14 to TRBJ1-4, with D maybe TRBD1 (5 bases). The germline V gene encodes CDR1 SGHDN and CDR2 FVKESK. The CDR3 contains 14 residues. V lost 3 bases to trimming and J lost 8 bases, with 13 bases between them. CDR3 coding DNA: TGTGCCAGCAGCCAGAGGGTCGGGGGAGAAAAACTGTTTTTT. Its protein is CASSQRVGGEKLFF.

The chain joins TRBV10-3 to TRBJ1-1, with D unresolved. Germline V gene sequence: CDR1 ENHRY, CDR2 SYGVKD. This CDR3 has 12 amino acids. Trimming stripped 5 bases from V and 5 bases from J, with 9 bases between. The DNA for the CDR3 is TGTGCCATCAGTACCGCAGGAACTGAAGCTTTCTTT. As protein: CAISTAGTEAFF.

As concerns this clone: The junction departs from the called germline gene at one end, perhaps through a read error. J is TRBJ2-1 and V is TRBV5-6; tentative D call: TRBD2 (5 bases). There are 12 residues in the CDR3. Germline values: CDR1 SGHDT, CDR2 YYEEEE. CDR3 sequence reads: CASSLGEGVVIF. The CDR3 DNA reads TGTGCCAGCAGCTTGGGAGAGGGAGTTGTGATCTTC. The complete variable domain, with remaining parts taken from reference TRBV5-6 and TRBJ2-1, reads DAGVTQSPTHLIKTRGQQVTLRCSPKSGHDTVSWYQQALGQGPQFIFQYYEEEERQRGNFPDRFSGHQFPNYSSELNVNALLLGDSALYLCASSLGEGVVIFGPGTRLTVL.

V and J are TRBV19 and TRBJ2-5; 10 bases align to TRBD2. After removal of 5 bases from V and 1 base from J, the junction contained 7 bases not matched to a gene. In germline, CDR1 is LNHDA, CDR2 SQIVND (reference sequence). The length of the CDR3 is 16 residues. CDR3 protein: CASSPTSGIFQETQYF. CDR3 nucleotides: TGTGCCAGTAGTCCAACTAGCGGGATCTTCCAAGAGACCCAGTACTTC.

The chain combines TRBV30 with TRBJ2-2; 7 nucleotides align to TRBD1. From germline, CDR1 is GTSNPN and CDR2 SVGIG (reference sequence). This CDR3 region has 13 residues. Trimming at V came to 8 bases and at J to 0 bases, leaving 3 bases not matched to a gene. CDR3 sequence (DNA): TGTGCCCACAGGGGTTCGAACACCGGGGAGCTGTTTTTT. This gives the protein CAHRGSNTGELFF.

The V and J genes are TRBV19 and TRBJ1-2, with D possibly being TRBD1 (5 bases). V gave up 3 bases and J gave up 5 bases, with 10 bases separating them. Looked up from germline, CDR1 is LNHDA and CDR2 is SQIVND (reference sequence). The CDR3 is 13 amino acids. The DNA for the CDR3 is TGTGCCAGTAGTATGGTGGCAGGGTATGGCTACACCTTC. It yields the protein CASSMVAGYGYTF.

V is TRBV19 and J is TRBJ2-7, with D perhaps matching TRBD2 (5 bases). Trimming shortened V by 3 bases and J by 1 base, and 13 bases separated the two germline ends. Germline CDR1 LNHDA, CDR2 SQIVND (reference sequence). The CDR3 runs to 15 residues. CDR3 nucleotides: TGTGCCAGTAGTATTCGAATAGCGCTATCCTACGAGCAGTACTTC. It yields the protein CASSIRIALSYEQYF.

This sequence joins TRBV2 and TRBJ2-5; the match to TRBD2 covers 8 bases. Germline CDR1 is SNHLY and CDR2 is FYNNEI. This CDR3 is built from 16 residues. J was trimmed by 5 bases and V by 1 base; bases with no gene match: 9. The CDR3 here is CASSEDSGGLGETQYF. The CDR3 bases are TGTGCCAGCAGTGAAGATTCGGGAGGGTTAGGGGAGACCCAGTACTTC.

Note on this clone: Additional DNA sequences in this sample encode the identical CDR3. The chain combines TRBV3-1 (or the pseudogene TRBV3-2) with TRBJ1-1, with 9 bases aligning to TRBD1. Germline V gives CDR1 LGHDT, CDR2 YNNKEL (reference sequence). The CDR3 extends over 15 amino acids. V gave up 3 bases and J gave up 1 base; unmatched junction bases: 3. DNA of the CDR3: TGTGCCAGCAGCCATCCGGGACAGGGGAACACTGAAGCTTTCTTT. Its protein product is CASSHPGQGNTEAFF.

This chain links TRBV28 with TRBJ1-5; the D gene is possibly TRBD1 (6 bases). The CDR3 spans 14 residues. Between the trimmed V and J ends, which lost 3 bases and 7 bases, there was a span of 13 bases. The germline gives CDR1 MDHEN, CDR2 SYDVKM. Here the CDR3 DNA reads TGTGCCAGCAGTTTCCCACAGGGCGCGCAGCCCCAGCATTTT. Residues: CASSFPQGAQPQHF.

V gene TRBV6-5 combines with J gene TRBJ2-1, with D perhaps TRBD1 (5 bases). This CDR3 region has 15 residues. Deletions cut 6 bases from V and 2 bases from J, with 14 bases between. Per germline, CDR1 MNHEY and CDR2 SVGAGI. The CDR3 region has the DNA TGTGCCAGCAGCACAAACAGGCTGCCCTACAATGAGCAGTTCTTC. It encodes CASSTNRLPYNEQFF.

This chain connects TRBV5-5 to TRBJ1-1; D is ambiguous. CDR3 size: 13 residues. The germline CDR1 and CDR2 sequences are SGHKS and YYEKEE (reference sequence). V lost 4 bases, J lost 3 bases, and 10 bases lay in between. The CDR3 loop reads CASSRRSDTEAFF. CDR3 DNA: TGTGCCAGCAGCCGCCGGTCGGACACTGAAGCTTTCTTT.

This chain links TRBV6-1 with TRBJ1-1, with no clear D. The germline CDR1 and CDR2 sequences are MNHNS and SASEGT. The V end was cut by 2 bases, the J end by 7 bases, with 8 bases between. The CDR3 runs to 12 residues. CDR3 nucleotide sequence: TGTGCCAGCAGTGAATTCACGGGTGAAGCTTTCTTT. This encodes CASSEFTGEAFF.

This rearrangement joins TRBV10-1 to TRBJ2-3, with D perhaps TRBD1 (6 bases). CDR1 is WNHNN, CDR2 SYGVQD, per germline (reference sequence). The CDR3 runs 16 residues. With 3 bases removed from V and 2 bases from J, the gap between germline ends came to 15 bases. The CDR3 spells CASSDGTPGATDTQYF. CDR3 DNA: TGCGCCAGCAGTGATGGCACTCCAGGGGCCACAGATACGCAGTATTTT.

The chain combines TRBV28 with TRBJ1-2; weak D call: TRBD1 (5 bases). Germline V lookup: CDR1 MDHEN, CDR2 SYDVKM. V lost 6 bases and J lost 3, with 14 bases in between. The CDR3 length is 14 residues. CDR3 residues: CASRGGGTDYGYTF. The CDR3 bases are TGTGCCAGCAGGGGTGGGGGGACGGACTATGGCTACACCTTC.

CDR3 in amino acids: CASSLARDINEQFF. CDR3 in DNA: TGCGCCAGCAGCTTGGCCAGGGACATCAATGAGCAGTTCTTC. The chain has TRBV5-1 and TRBJ2-1; weak D call: TRBD1 (6 bases). V lost 0 bases to trimming and J lost 6 bases, with 10 bases between them. CDR3 length: 14 amino acids. Germline assignment: CDR1 SGHRS and CDR2 YFSETQ.

The chain employs TRBV11-2 and TRBJ1-5; weak D call: TRBD1 (6 bases). Trimming cost V 5 bases and J 5 bases, with 10 bases left between them. CDR1 and CDR2 from the germline V gene are SGHAT and FQNNGV. The CDR3 totals 13 residues. The CDR3 is CASSVGQYQPQHF. The CDR3 DNA follows: TGTGCCAGCAGCGTTGGACAGTATCAGCCCCAGCATTTT.

This chain connects TRBV12-3 or TRBV12-4 to TRBJ2-7; tentative D call: TRBD2 (5 bases). The CDR3 has 13 residues. Trimming stripped 4 bases from V and 5 bases from J, with 12 bases between. CDR3 sequence: CASSSGKLHEQYF. Here the CDR3 DNA reads TGTGCCAGCAGTTCCGGGAAACTCCACGAGCAGTACTTC.

The V and J genes are TRBV13 and TRBJ2-3; 10 nucleotides align to TRBD2. Per germline, CDR1 PRHDT and CDR2 FYEKMQ (reference sequence). CDR3 length equals 15 residues. With 10 bases clipped from V and 1 base from J, the junction kept 8 bases outside the gene matches. CDR3 DNA: TGTGCCACCAAGCGGGAGGGCCGGGGCACAGATACGCAGTATTTT. Translating gives CATKREGRGTDTQYF.